These 30 T cell receptor beta chains were sequenced from one sample in a study of cytomegalovirus exposure and HLA in healthy donors. The primer mix had 60 Vbeta and 13 Jbeta primers. Measured with immunoSEQ multiplex PCR; TCRdb has only the in-frame clones, and not every one. Seen here are some 130,000 clones, 75% to 85% observed once, and the top ten hold 3.1%. Sequencing was carried out using PBMCs. These receptors were obtained from a female donor in good health and CMV-seronegative.

The chain recombines TRBV7-8 with TRBJ2-3; a possible D gene is TRBD2 (6 bases). Trimming removed 3 bases at V and 0 bases at J, with 10 bases between. The V gene's germline CDR1 is SGHVS and CDR2 FQNEAQ. The CDR3 totals 15 residues. CDR3 in DNA: TGTGCCAGCAGCTTTGGAGGGTCTAGCACAGATACGCAGTATTTT. The encoded protein is CASSFGGSSTDTQYF.

The V gene is TRBV5-1, the J gene TRBJ1-4; possibly TRBD1 for D (5 bases). Germline CDR1 SGHRS, CDR2 YFSETQ. The CDR3 runs to 15 residues. The germline V and J ends were trimmed by 5 bases and 4 bases, with 15 bases remaining between them. The DNA for the CDR3 is TGCGCCAGCAGTGATCCGGGACTTAATAATGAAAAACTGTTTTTT. It specifies CASSDPGLNNEKLFF.

The genes are TRBV7-9 and TRBJ1-3, with 8 bases lining up with TRBD1. CDR3 length: 15 residues. V lost 5 bases, J lost 0 bases, and 3 bases stayed unmatched. From germline, CDR1 is SEHNR and CDR2 FQNEAQ (reference sequence). The CDR3 is CASSQGASSGNTIYF. In nucleotides, the CDR3 is TGTGCCAGCAGCCAGGGGGCCTCCTCTGGAAACACCATATATTTT.

The chain uses TRBV11-2 and TRBJ2-3; the D gene is possibly TRBD1 (6 bases). CDR1 is SGHAT, CDR2 FQNNGV, per germline. V was trimmed by 2 bases and J by 0 bases, leaving 18 bases between them. This CDR3 is 18 amino acids long. CDR3 protein: CASSLSPHSQGSTDTQYF. The CDR3 DNA follows: TGTGCCAGCAGCTTATCCCCCCATAGCCAGGGGAGCACAGATACGCAGTATTTT.

Here the CDR3 DNA reads TGCGCCAGCAGCTTAACAGGGACCGGGGAGCTGTTTTTT. Amino acids: CASSLTGTGELFF. V and J are TRBV5-1 and TRBJ2-2; perhaps TRBD1 as D (6 bases). The germline CDR1 and CDR2 sequences are SGHRS and YFSETQ. Trimming stripped 2 bases from V and 5 bases from J, with 7 bases between. This CDR3 is 13 amino acids long.

This chain uses TRBV6-1 with TRBJ2-7; tentative D call: TRBD2 (5 bases). The V gene's germline CDR1 is MNHNS and CDR2 SASEGT. V shed 0 bases and J shed 9 bases, with 30 bases lying between them. This CDR3 has 19 residues. This CDR3 is CASSEATPFNRVEAKGQYF. The CDR3 DNA follows: TGTGCCAGCAGTGAAGCCACCCCTTTTAACCGGGTGGAGGCTAAGGGGCAGTACTTC.

This clone was observed at least ten times. The chain couples TRBV4-2 to TRBJ1-1; 7 bases are a match to TRBD1. Germline V gene sequence: CDR1 LGHNA, CDR2 YNFKEQ. The CDR3 totals 14 residues. The ends lost 4 bases at V and 3 bases at J; junction bases unmatched: 5. CDR3 DNA sequence: TGTGCCAGCAGCCCGCGTAGGGGGCACACTGAAGCTTTCTTT. It codes for CASSPRRGHTEAFF.

The genes are TRBV2 and TRBJ2-1, with 7 positions matching TRBD1. With 4 bases clipped from V and 2 bases from J, the junction kept 5 bases outside the gene matches. The CDR3 totals 15 residues. Germline CDR1 and CDR2: SNHLY and FYNNEI. In DNA form, the CDR3 reads TGTGCCAGCAGTGTTGGTCAGGGGGCCTACAATGAGCAGTTCTTC. This translates into CASSVGQGAYNEQFF.

This clone was detected only once. This chain joins TRBV29-1 and TRBJ1-2; 9 nucleotides match TRBD1. V shed 5 bases and J 7 bases; nucleotides not matched to a gene: 8. Germline V gene sequence: CDR1 SQVTM, CDR2 ANQGSEA. The CDR3 extends over 13 amino acids. In nucleotides, the CDR3 is TGCAGCGTTACCACCGGGACAGGGATTGGCTACACCTTC. Translated, it gives CSVTTGTGIGYTF.

V usage is TRBV9 and J usage is TRBJ1-4, with TRBD1 as a possible D gene (5 bases). With 0 bases removed from V and 6 bases from J, the gap between germline ends came to 12 bases. CDR1 is SGDLS, CDR2 YYNGEE, per germline. The CDR3 is 15 amino acids. The CDR3 loop reads CASSVGGGGHEKLFF. CDR3 DNA: TGTGCCAGCAGCGTAGGGGGGGGAGGGCATGAAAAACTGTTTTTT.

The CDR3 bases are TGTGCCAGCAGTTTTTCCGTTCGCGGGTCAGATACGCAGTATTTT. It is translated as CASSFSVRGSDTQYF. The V and J genes are TRBV28 and TRBJ2-3; D may be TRBD2 (5 bases). CDR3 length equals 15 residues. Trimming cost V 3 bases and J 4 bases, with 14 bases left between them. The germline V gene encodes CDR1 MDHEN and CDR2 SYDVKM.

The chain has TRBV5-4 and TRBJ2-1, with D possibly TRBD2 on 6 matching bases. This CDR3 is built from 14 residues. Deletions cut 0 bases from V and 5 bases from J, with 9 bases between. Germline CDR1 SGHNT, CDR2 YYREEE (reference sequence). CDR3 sequence reads: CASSLVAGHNEQFF. The DNA of the CDR3 is TGTGCCAGCAGCTTGGTCGCGGGACACAATGAGCAGTTCTTC.

This chain joins TRBV2 and TRBJ2-2; the match to TRBD2 covers 8 bases. The CDR3 spans 15 residues. Germline V gene sequence: CDR1 SNHLY, CDR2 FYNNEI. The V segment lost 4 bases and the J segment 7 bases; nucleotides outside the gene matches: 8. CDR3 in amino acids: CASSVGTRAIGELFF. The CDR3 DNA reads as TGTGCCAGCAGTGTGGGGACTAGGGCCATCGGGGAGCTGTTTTTT.

This chain joins TRBV21-1 and TRBJ2-7; TRBD2, the table's D call, was not compared with the DNA. TRBV21-1 is noted as a pseudogene. The CDR3 extends over 16 amino acids. The CDR3 region has the DNA TGTGCCAGCACGCTAGGGAGAACACTCGTGTCCTACGAGCAGTACTTC. Protein sequence: CASTLGRTLVSYEQYF.

The chain is built from TRBV30 and TRBJ1-3; possible D gene TRBD1, 6 bases. CDR3 size: 15 residues. CDR1 and CDR2 (germline): GTSNPN, SVGIG (reference sequence). V lost 3 bases and J lost 1, with 13 bases in between. CDR3: CAWSLQGLSGNTIYF. The CDR3 DNA sequence: TGTGCCTGGAGCCTACAGGGCCTATCTGGAAACACCATATATTTT.

The chain employs TRBV5-4 and TRBJ2-3; tentative D call: TRBD1 (6 bases). With 3 bases removed from V and 6 bases from J, the gap between germline ends came to 17 bases. The CDR3 runs 15 residues. The V gene's germline CDR1 is SGHNT and CDR2 YYREEE (reference sequence). In DNA, the CDR3 is TGTGCCAGCAGCTCGAGCCGGGACACCCTCGATACGCAGTATTTT. Translating gives CASSSSRDTLDTQYF.

The chain couples TRBV5-1 to TRBJ2-3; D possibly corresponds to TRBD1 (6 bases). The CDR3 length is 15 residues. CDR1 is SGHRS and CDR2 is YFSETQ in the germline V gene. Trimming pared 3 bases from V and 0 bases from J, leaving 11 bases between. The CDR3 DNA reads TGCGCCAGCAGCTACCGGGACAAGAGCACAGATACGCAGTATTTT. This translates into CASSYRDKSTDTQYF.

The chain joins TRBV19 to TRBJ2-7, with D perhaps matching TRBD1 (6 bases). The germline V gene has CDR1 LNHDA and CDR2 SQIVND (reference sequence). Trimming took off 4 bases at V and 1 base at J, with 14 bases between the two ends. The CDR3 spans 15 residues. The CDR3 is CASSTLGDISYEQYF. The CDR3, as DNA: TGTGCCAGTAGTACCTTGGGGGACATTTCCTACGAGCAGTACTTC.

This rearrangement joins TRBV7-6 to TRBJ1-5, with unresolved D. The germline CDR1 and CDR2 sequences are SGHVS and FNYEAQ. V was trimmed by 1 base and J by 11 bases, leaving 12 bases between them. The CDR3 has 13 residues. This CDR3 is CASSLEEGGSQHF. DNA of the CDR3: TGTGCCAGCAGCTTAGAGGAGGGTGGGTCCCAGCATTTT.

This clone appeared a few times. V and J are TRBV5-1 and TRBJ1-2; D remains ambiguous. Germline assignment: CDR1 SGHRS and CDR2 YFSETQ. Trimming removed 9 bases at V and 7 bases at J, with 28 bases between. The CDR3 extends over 16 amino acids. The CDR3 sequence: CAIFQAEDGIRGGYTF. In DNA, the CDR3 is TGCGCCATTTTTCAAGCAGAAGACGGCATACGAGGTGGCTACACCTTC.

The genes are TRBV19 and TRBJ2-7, with 9 nucleotides matching TRBD1. Losses at the gene ends were 5 bases for V and 2 bases for J; bases not matched to a gene: 4. CDR3 length equals 14 residues. Germline V lookup: CDR1 LNHDA, CDR2 SQIVND (reference sequence). The CDR3 DNA sequence: TGTGCCAGTAGTGCCCGGGACAGGGCCTACGAGCAGTACTTC. Translating gives CASSARDRAYEQYF.

The CDR3 coding sequence is TGTGCCAGCAGCTCCTGGGGGAGGGGGACCCTTTCCTACGAGCAGTACTTC. Translating it yields CASSSWGRGTLSYEQYF. The V call is TRBV7-2, the J call TRBJ2-5, with D tentatively TRBD2 (7 bases). The J call may not be correct, given that the DNA end is closer to TRBJ2-7. The CDR3 runs 17 residues. From germline, CDR1 is SGHTA and CDR2 FQGNSA.

The DNA for the CDR3 is TGTGCCAGCAGTTTAGGGCCTCAGGGGTACCAATCCTACGAGCAGTACTTC. Translation: CASSLGPQGYQSYEQYF. This rearrangement joins TRBV27 to TRBJ2-7; TRBD1 is a possible D gene (6 bases). Per germline, CDR1 MNHEY and CDR2 SMNVEV (reference sequence). This CDR3 has 17 residues. With 2 bases removed from V and 1 base from J, the gap between germline ends came to 18 bases.

This clone appeared a single time. V and J are TRBV7-9 and TRBJ1-1, with a weak D call TRBD1 (6 bases). Germline-derived CDR1 and CDR2 are SEHNR and FQNEAQ (reference sequence). V lost 3 bases and J lost 4, with 24 bases in between. CDR3 length: 18 residues. CDR3 region: CASSLRLTGNRTATEAFF. DNA of the CDR3: TGTGCCAGCAGCTTGAGGCTCACAGGGAATCGAACGGCCACTGAAGCTTTCTTT.

The V gene is TRBV19, the J gene TRBJ1-5; 7 bases are shared with TRBD1. The CDR3 loop spans 13 amino acids. CDR1 is LNHDA, CDR2 SQIVND, per germline (reference sequence). The V and J ends lost 5 bases and 6 bases, in that order; junction bases with no gene match: 4. The CDR3 loop is CASSVDRVQPQHF. The CDR3 nucleotides are TGTGCCAGTAGTGTTGACAGGGTTCAGCCCCAGCATTTT. Full variable domain (remainder filled in from reference TRBV19 and TRBJ1-5): DGGITQSPKYLFRKEGQNVTLSCEQNLNHDAMYWYRQDPGQGLRLIYYSQIVNDFQKGDIAEGYSVSREKKESFPLTVTSAQKNPTAFYLCASSVDRVQPQHFGDGTRLSIL.

The chain recombines TRBV15 with TRBJ2-7, with a weak D call TRBD2 (5 bases). Germline V CDR1 and CDR2: LNHNV, YYDKDF (reference sequence). V lost 2 bases and J 3 bases, leaving 11 bases between the germline ends. This CDR3 region has 14 residues. CDR3 sequence (DNA): TGTGCCACCAGCAGAAATCAGCGGAGCTACGAGCAGTACTTC. Protein product: CATSRNQRSYEQYF.

The chain is built from TRBV2 and TRBJ2-7; D ambiguous. The CDR3 runs 12 residues. Germline-derived CDR1 and CDR2 are SNHLY and FYNNEI. Trimming removed 6 bases from V and 0 bases from J, with 6 bases in between. In DNA form, the CDR3 reads TGTGCCAGCAGGGCGGTCTCCTACGAGCAGTACTTC. This gives the protein CASRAVSYEQYF. Full variable domain (remainder filled in from reference TRBV2 and TRBJ2-7): EPEVTQTPSHQVTQMGQEVILRCVPISNHLYFYWYRQILGQKVEFLVSFYNNEISEKSEIFDDQFSVERPDGSNFTLKIRSTKLEDSAMYFCASRAVSYEQYFGPGTRLTVT.

V is TRBV7-2 and J is TRBJ2-7; D possibly corresponds to TRBD1 (5 bases). The CDR3 is 11 amino acids. The germline gives CDR1 SGHTA, CDR2 FQGNSA. V was clipped by 0 bases and J by 12 bases, with 9 bases between them. The CDR3 DNA reads TGTGCCAGCAGCTTAGCGAGCAGGGTGTACTTC. Its protein product is CASSLASRVYF.

The gene calls are TRBV6-1 and TRBJ1-1; D remains unclear. From germline, CDR1 is MNHNS and CDR2 SASEGT. The V and J ends lost 7 bases and 10 bases respectively, with 22 bases between them. The CDR3 runs to 14 residues. The CDR3 coding sequence is TGTGCCAGCAACCCATACTCCTCGGTCTTCCGAGCTTTCTTT. This gives the protein CASNPYSSVFRAFF.

The chain carries TRBV7-2 and TRBJ2-1; 8 bases align to TRBD2. Germline lookup yields CDR1 SGHTA and CDR2 FQGNSA. CDR3 length: 15 amino acids. The junction had 4 bases not matched to a gene; V was cut back by 0 bases and J by 6 bases. The CDR3 spells CASSLAGTRGNEQFF. The CDR3 DNA follows: TGTGCCAGCAGCTTAGCGGGGACTAGGGGCAATGAGCAGTTCTTC.